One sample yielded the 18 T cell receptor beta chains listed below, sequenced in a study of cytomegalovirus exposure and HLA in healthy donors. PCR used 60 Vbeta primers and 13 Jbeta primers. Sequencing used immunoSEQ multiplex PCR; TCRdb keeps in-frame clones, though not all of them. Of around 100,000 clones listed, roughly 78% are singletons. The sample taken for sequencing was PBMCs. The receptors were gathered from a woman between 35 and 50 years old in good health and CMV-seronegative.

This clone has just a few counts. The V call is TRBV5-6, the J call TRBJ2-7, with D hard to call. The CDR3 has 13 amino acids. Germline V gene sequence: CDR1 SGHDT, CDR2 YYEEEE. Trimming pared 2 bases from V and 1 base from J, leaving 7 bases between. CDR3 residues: CASSFTESYEQYF. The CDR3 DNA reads TGTGCCAGCAGCTTCACTGAATCCTACGAGCAGTACTTC.

The CDR3 DNA reads TGTGCCAGTAGCCCCTCTCCCGCGCTCCAGCATTTT. Protein sequence: CASSPSPALQHF. The chain couples TRBV19 to TRBJ1-5; D gene uncertain. The CDR3 extends over 12 amino acids. The ends were cut back, 6 bases at V and 12 bases at J, with 15 bases in the middle. Germline values: CDR1 LNHDA, CDR2 SQIVND (reference sequence).

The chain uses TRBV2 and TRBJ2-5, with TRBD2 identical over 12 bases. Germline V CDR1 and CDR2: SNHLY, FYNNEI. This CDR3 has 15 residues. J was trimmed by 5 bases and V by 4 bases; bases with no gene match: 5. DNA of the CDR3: TGTGCCAGCAGTGTCCCGACTAGCGGGAGTGAGACCCAGTACTTC. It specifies CASSVPTSGSETQYF.

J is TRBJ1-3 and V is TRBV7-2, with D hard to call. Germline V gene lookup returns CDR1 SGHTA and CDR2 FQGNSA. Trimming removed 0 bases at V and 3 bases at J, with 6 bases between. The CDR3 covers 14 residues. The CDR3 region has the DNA TGTGCCAGCAGCTTAGCTACCGGTGGAAACACCATATATTTT. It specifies CASSLATGGNTIYF.

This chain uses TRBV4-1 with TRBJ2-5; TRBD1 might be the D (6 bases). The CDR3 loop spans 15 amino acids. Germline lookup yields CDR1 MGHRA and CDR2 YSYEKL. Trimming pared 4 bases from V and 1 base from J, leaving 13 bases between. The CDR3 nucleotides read TGCGCCAGCAGCCTCACCGGGACATTCCAAGAGACCCAGTACTTC. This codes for CASSLTGTFQETQYF.

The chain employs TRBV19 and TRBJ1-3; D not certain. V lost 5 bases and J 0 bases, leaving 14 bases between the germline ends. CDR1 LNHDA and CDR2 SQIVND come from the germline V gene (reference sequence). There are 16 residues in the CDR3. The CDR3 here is CASSPPGIGSGNTIYF. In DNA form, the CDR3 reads TGTGCCAGTAGTCCTCCGGGAATCGGCTCTGGAAACACCATATATTTT.

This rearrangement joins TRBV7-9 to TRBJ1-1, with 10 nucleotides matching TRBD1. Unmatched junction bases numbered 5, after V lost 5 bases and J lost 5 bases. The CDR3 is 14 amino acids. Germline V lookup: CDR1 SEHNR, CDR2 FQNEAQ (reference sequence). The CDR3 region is CASSRQGAGTEAFF. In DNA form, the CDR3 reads TGTGCCAGCAGCCGACAGGGGGCAGGAACTGAAGCTTTCTTT.

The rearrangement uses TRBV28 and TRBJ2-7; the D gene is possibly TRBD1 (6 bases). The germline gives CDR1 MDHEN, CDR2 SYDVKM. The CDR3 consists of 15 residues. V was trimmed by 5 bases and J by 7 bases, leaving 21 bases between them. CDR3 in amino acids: CASSPSVGAIIEQYF. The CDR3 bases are TGTGCCAGCAGTCCCTCTGTGGGGGCAATTATAGAGCAGTACTTC.

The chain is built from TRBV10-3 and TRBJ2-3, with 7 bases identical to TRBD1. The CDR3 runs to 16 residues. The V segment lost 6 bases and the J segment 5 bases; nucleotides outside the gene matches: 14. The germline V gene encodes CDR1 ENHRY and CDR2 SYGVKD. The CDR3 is CAIRDPTTGIVDTQYF. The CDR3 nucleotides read TGTGCCATCAGGGACCCGACGACAGGGATAGTAGATACGCAGTATTTT.

The DNA for the CDR3 is TGTGCCAGCAGCTTTCTCAGGGTCTCCTACGAGCAGTACTTC. It codes for CASSFLRVSYEQYF. The rearrangement joins TRBV7-2 to TRBJ2-7; maybe TRBD1 (5 bases). The CDR3 loop spans 14 amino acids. The V gene's germline CDR1 is SGHTA and CDR2 FQGNSA. Between the trimmed V and J ends, which lost 3 bases and 0 bases, there was a span of 9 bases. Complete variable domain (other parts from reference TRBV7-2 and TRBJ2-7): GAGVSQSPSNKVTEKGKDVELRCDPISGHTALYWYRQSLGQGLEFLIYFQGNSAPDKSGLPSDRFSAERTGGSVSTLTIQRTQQEDSAVYLCASSFLRVSYEQYFGPGTRLTVT.

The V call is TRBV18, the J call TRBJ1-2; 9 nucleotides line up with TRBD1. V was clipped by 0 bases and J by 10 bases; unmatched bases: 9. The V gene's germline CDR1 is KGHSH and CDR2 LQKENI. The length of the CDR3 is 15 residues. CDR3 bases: TGTGCCAGCTCACCACCGCCGGGACAGGGTAGCGCCTACACCTTC. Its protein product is CASSPPPGQGSAYTF. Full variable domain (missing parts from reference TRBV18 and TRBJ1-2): NAGVMQNPRHLVRRRGQEARLRCSPMKGHSHVYWYRQLPEEGLKFMVYLQKENIIDESGMPKERFSAEFPKEGPSILRIQQVVRGDSAAYFCASSPPPGQGSAYTFGSGTRLTVV.

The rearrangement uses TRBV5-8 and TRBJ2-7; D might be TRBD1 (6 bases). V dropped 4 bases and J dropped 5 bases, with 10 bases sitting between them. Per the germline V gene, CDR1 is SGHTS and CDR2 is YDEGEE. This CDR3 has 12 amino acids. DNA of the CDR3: TGTGCCAGCAGCAGAACAGGGAACGAGCAGTACTTC. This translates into CASSRTGNEQYF.

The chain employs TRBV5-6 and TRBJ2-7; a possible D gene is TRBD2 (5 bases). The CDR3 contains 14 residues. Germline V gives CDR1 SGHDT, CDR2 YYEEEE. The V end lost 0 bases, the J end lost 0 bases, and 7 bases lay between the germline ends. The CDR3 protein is CASSLGRSSYEQYF. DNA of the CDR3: TGTGCCAGCAGCTTGGGGAGGAGCTCCTACGAGCAGTACTTC.

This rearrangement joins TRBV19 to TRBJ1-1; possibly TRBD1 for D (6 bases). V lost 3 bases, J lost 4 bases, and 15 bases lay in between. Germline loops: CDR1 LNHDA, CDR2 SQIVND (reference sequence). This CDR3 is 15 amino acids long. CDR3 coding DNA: TGTGCCAGTAGTATCGGGACAACCCCCGCCACTGAAGCTTTCTTT. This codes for CASSIGTTPATEAFF.

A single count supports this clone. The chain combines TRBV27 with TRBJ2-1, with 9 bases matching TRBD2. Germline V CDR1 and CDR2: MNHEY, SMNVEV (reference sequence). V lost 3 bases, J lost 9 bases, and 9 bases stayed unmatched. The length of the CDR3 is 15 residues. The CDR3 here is CASSLPGTSSPEQFF. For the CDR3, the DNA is TGTGCCAGCAGTTTGCCCGGGACTAGCTCTCCTGAGCAGTTCTTC.

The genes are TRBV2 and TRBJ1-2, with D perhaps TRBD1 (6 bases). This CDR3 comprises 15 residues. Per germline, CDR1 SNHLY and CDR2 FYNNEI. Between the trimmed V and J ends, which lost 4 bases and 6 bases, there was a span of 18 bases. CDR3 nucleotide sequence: TGTGCCAGCAGTGGGCTGTTAGGGGGACGGCATGGCTACACCTTC. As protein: CASSGLLGGRHGYTF.

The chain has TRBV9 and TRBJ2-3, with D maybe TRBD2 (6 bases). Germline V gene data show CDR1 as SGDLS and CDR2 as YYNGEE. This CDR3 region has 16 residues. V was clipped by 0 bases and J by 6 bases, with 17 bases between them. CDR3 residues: CASSVELIGGFDTQYF. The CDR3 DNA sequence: TGTGCCAGCAGCGTAGAGCTGATAGGAGGGTTCGATACGCAGTATTTT.

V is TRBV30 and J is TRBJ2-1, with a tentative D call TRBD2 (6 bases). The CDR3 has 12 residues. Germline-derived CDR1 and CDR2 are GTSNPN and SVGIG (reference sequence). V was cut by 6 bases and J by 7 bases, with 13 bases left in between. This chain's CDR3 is CACAGTGNEQFF. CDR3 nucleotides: TGTGCCTGCGCGGGAACCGGGAATGAGCAGTTCTTC.